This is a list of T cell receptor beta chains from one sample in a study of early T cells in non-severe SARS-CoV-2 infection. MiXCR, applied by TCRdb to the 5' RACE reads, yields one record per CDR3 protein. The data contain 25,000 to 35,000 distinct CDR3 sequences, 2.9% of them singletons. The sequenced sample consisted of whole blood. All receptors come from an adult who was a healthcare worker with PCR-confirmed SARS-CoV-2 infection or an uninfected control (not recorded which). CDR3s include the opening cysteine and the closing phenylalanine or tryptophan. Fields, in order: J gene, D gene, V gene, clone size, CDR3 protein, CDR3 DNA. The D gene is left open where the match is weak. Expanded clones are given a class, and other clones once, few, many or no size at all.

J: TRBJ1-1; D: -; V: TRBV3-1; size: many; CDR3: CASALNTEAFF; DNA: TGTGCCAGCGCCCTAAACACTGAAGCTTTCTTT
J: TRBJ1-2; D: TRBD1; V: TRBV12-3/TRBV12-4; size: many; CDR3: CASRDRGYGYTF; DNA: TGTGCCAGCAGGGACAGGGGCTATGGCTACACCTTC
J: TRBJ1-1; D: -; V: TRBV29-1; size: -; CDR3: CSAQAFTNTEAFF; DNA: TGCAGCGCACAGGCGTTTACGAACACTGAAGCTTTCTTT
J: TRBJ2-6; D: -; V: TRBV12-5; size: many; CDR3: CASGLVVNSGANVLTF; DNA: TGTGCTAGTGGTTTGGTAGTGAATTCCGGGGCCAACGTCCTGACTTTC
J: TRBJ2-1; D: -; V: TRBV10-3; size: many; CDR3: CAISELRGEQFF; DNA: TGTGCCATCAGTGAGCTCCGCGGGGAGCAGTTCTTC
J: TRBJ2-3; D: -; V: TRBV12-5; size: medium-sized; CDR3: CASCTQHRTDTQYF; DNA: TGTGCTAGTTGTACACAGCACCGCACAGATACGCAGTATTTT
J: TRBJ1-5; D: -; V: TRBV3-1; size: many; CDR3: CASSQMGVGQPQHF; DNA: TGTGCCAGCAGCCAAATGGGGGTTGGTCAGCCCCAGCATTTT
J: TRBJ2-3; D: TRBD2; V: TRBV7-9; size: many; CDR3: CASSQLGTSGRADTQYF; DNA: TGTGCCAGCAGCCAACTGGGGACTAGCGGACGGGCGGATACGCAGTATTTT
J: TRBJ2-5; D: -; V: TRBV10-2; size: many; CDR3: CASSDDRHQETQYF; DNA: TGCGCCAGCAGTGATGACAGACACCAAGAGACCCAGTACTTC
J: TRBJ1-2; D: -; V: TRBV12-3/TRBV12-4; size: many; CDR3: CASSGRPSYGYTF; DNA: TGTGCCAGCAGTGGCCGGCCTTCCTATGGCTACACCTTC
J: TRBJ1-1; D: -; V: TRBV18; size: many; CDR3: CASSPGETAEAFF; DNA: TGTGCCAGCTCACCAGGAGAGACGGCAGAAGCTTTCTTT
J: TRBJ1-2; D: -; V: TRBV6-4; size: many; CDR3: CASSEDGNYGYTF; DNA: TGTGCCAGCAGTGAGGACGGGAATTATGGCTACACCTTC
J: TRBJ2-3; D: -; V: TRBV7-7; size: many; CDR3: CASSLGTSRGADTQYF; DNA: TGTGCCAGCAGCTTAGGGACCAGCAGGGGAGCAGATACGCAGTATTTT
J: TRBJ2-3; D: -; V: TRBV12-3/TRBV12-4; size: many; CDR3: CASSPLGGTDTQYF; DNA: TGTGCCAGCAGCCCTCTCGGGGGCACAGATACGCAGTATTTT
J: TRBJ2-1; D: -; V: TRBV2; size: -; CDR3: CASSEADNKFFNEQFF; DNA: TGTGCCAGCAGTGAAGCGGATAACAAATTCTTTAATGAGCAGTTCTTC
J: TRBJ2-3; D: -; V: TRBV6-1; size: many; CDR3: CASSEASDTQYF; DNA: TGTGCCAGCAGTGAAGCCTCAGATACGCAGTATTTT
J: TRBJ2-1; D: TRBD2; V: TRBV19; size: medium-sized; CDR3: CASSQISGGPTNEQFF; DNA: TGTGCCAGTAGTCAGATTAGCGGGGGGCCGACGAATGAGCAGTTCTTC
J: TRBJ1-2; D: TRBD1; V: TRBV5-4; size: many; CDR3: CASSLGQSIYGYTF; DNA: TGTGCCAGCAGCCTGGGACAGTCCATCTATGGCTACACCTTC
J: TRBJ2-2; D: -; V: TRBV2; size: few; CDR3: CATKKETSNTGELFF; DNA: TGTGCCACCAAAAAAGAGACAAGCAACACCGGGGAGCTGTTTTTT
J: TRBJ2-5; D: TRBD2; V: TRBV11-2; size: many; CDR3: CASSGAGDKQETQYF; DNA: TGTGCCAGCAGCGGAGCGGGGGACAAACAAGAGACCCAGTACTTC
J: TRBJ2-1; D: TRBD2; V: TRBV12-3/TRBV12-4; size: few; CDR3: CASSLNLAGSNEQFF; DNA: TGTGCCAGCAGTTTAAATCTAGCGGGGAGTAATGAGCAGTTCTTC
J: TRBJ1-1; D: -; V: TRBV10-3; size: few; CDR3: CAISEVGVNTEAFF; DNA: TGTGCCATCAGTGAGGTCGGGGTGAACACTGAAGCTTTCTTT
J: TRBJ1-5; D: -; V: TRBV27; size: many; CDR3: CASSSPGPDQPQHF; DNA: TGTGCCAGCAGTTCTCCAGGGCCTGATCAGCCCCAGCATTTT
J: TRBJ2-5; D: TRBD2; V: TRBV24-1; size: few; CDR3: CATSDPGLAGAETQYF; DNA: TGTGCCACCAGTGACCCGGGACTAGCGGGGGCAGAGACCCAGTACTTC
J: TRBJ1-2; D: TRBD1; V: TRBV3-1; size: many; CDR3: CASSLQDRPYYGYTF; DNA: TGTGCCAGCAGCCTTCAGGACAGGCCATACTATGGCTACACCTTC
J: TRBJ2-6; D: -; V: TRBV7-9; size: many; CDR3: CASSLGGRLSGANVLTF; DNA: TGTGCCAGCAGCTTAGGAGGCAGGCTCTCTGGGGCCAACGTCCTGACTTTC
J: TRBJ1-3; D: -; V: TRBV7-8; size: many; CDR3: CASTPGAYSGNTIYF; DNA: TGTGCCAGCACTCCGGGGGCATACTCTGGAAACACCATATATTTT
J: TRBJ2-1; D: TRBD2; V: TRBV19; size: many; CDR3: CASSIYVAGAGRDEQFF; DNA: TGTGCCAGTAGTATTTACGTAGCGGGGGCCGGTCGGGATGAGCAGTTCTTC
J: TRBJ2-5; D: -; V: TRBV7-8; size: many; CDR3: CASSPLERTQYF; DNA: TGTGCCAGCAGCCCTCTCGAAAGGACCCAGTACTTC
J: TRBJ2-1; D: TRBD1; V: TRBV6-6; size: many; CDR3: CASSYPSTGGDDEQFF; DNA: TGTGCCAGCAGTTACCCCTCCACAGGGGGAGACGATGAGCAGTTCTTC
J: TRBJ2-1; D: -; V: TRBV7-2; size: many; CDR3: CASSLSGTGYNEQFF; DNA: TGTGCCAGCAGCTTATCAGGAACGGGATACAATGAGCAGTTCTTC
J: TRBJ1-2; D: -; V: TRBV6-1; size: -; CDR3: CASSEQEGNYGYTF; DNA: TGTGCCAGCAGTGAGCAAGAGGGAAACTATGGCTACACCTTC
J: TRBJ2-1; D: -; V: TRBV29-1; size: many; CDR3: CSVEQGFNEQFF; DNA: TGCAGCGTTGAGCAGGGATTCAATGAGCAGTTCTTC
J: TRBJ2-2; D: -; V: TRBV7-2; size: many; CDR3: CASIPPRLPTVFANTGELFF; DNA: TGTGCCAGCATCCCTCCCCGTCTGCCTACAGTGTTCGCGAACACCGGGGAGCTGTTTTTT
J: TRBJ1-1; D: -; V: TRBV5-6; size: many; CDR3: CASSLIRSHTEAFF; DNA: TGTGCCAGCAGCTTGATAAGATCTCACACTGAAGCTTTCTTT
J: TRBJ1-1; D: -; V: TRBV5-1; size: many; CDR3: CASSPDTTNTEAFF; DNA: TGCGCCAGCAGTCCGGACACGACCAACACTGAAGCTTTCTTT
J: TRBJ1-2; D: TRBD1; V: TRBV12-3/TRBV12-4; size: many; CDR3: CASSPRTGKYGYTF; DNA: TGTGCCAGCAGTCCCCGGACAGGGAAGTATGGCTACACCTTC
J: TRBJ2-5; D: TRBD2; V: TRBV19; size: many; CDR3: CASSTRGGPMKETQYF; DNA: TGTGCCAGTAGTACCCGCGGGGGGCCTATGAAAGAGACCCAGTACTTC
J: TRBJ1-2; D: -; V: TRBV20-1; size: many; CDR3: CSARAPHQGRGNYGYTF; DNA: TGCAGTGCTAGAGCACCCCACCAGGGCAGGGGTAACTATGGCTACACCTTC
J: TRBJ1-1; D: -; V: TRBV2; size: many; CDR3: CASSDPLQGRFAEAFF; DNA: TGTGCCAGCAGTGACCCGCTGCAGGGGAGATTTGCTGAAGCTTTCTTT
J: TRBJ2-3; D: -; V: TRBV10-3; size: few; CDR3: CAISESPGPTDTQYF; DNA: TGTGCCATCAGTGAGTCACCGGGACCCACAGATACGCAGTATTTT
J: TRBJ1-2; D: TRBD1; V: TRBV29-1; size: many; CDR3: CSVDRGSYGYTF; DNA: TGCAGCGTCGACAGGGGTAGCTATGGCTACACCTTC
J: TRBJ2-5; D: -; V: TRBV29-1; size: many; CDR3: CSVAPMGEETQYF; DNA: TGCAGCGTGGCCCCCATGGGTGAGGAGACCCAGTACTTC
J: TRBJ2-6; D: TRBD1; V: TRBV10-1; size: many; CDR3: CASIPGQGSPGANVLTF; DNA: TGCGCCAGCATTCCGGGACAGGGGTCCCCTGGGGCCAACGTCCTGACTTTC
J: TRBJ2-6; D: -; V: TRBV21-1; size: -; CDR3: CASRISGANVLTF; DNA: TGTGCCAGCAGAATCTCTGGGGCCAACGTCCTGACTTTC
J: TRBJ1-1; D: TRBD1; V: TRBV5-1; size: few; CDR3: CASSWTGKNTEAFF; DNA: TGCGCCAGCAGCTGGACAGGGAAGAACACTGAAGCTTTCTTT
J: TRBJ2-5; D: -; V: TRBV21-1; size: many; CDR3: CASSKVAGQETQYF; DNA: TGTGCCAGCAGCAAAGTGGCAGGCCAAGAGACCCAGTACTTC
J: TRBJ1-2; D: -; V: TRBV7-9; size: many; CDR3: CASSGLAHGYTF; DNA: TGTGCCAGCAGCGGCTTGGCTCATGGCTACACCTTC
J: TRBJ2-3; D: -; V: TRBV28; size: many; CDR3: CASSFPTLRVEDTQYF; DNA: TGTGCCAGCAGTTTCCCTACCCTGAGGGTGGAGGATACGCAGTATTTT
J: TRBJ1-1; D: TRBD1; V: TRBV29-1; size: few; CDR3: CSVLRQGVNTEAFF; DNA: TGCAGCGTTTTGCGACAGGGGGTAAACACTGAAGCTTTCTTT
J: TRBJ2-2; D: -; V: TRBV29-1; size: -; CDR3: CSGGTRAGGFGELFF; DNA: TGCAGCGGCGGGACTCGCGCGGGCGGTTTCGGGGAGCTGTTTTTT
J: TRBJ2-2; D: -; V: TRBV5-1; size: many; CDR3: CASSLAGQNTGELFF; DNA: TGCGCCAGCAGCTTGGCCGGACAGAACACCGGGGAGCTGTTTTTT
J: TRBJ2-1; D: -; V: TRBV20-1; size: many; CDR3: CSAPGYLEQFF; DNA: TGCAGTGCCCCGGGGTATCTTGAGCAGTTCTTC